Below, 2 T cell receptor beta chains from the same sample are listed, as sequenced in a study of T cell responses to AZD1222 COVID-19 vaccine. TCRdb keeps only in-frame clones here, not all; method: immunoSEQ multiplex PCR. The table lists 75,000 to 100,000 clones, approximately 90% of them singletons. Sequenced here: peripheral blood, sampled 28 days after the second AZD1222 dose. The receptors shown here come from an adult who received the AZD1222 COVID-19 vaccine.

CDR3 residues: CASSFSGGYANEQFF. Here the CDR3 DNA reads TGCGCCAGCAGCTTTAGCGGGGGGTATGCCAATGAGCAGTTCTTC. The gene calls are TRBV5-1 and TRBJ2-1, with TRBD2 matching 10 bases. The CDR3 is made up of 15 amino acids. The V and J ends lost 2 bases and 6 bases, in that order; junction bases with no gene match: 5. Germline-derived CDR1 and CDR2 are SGHRS and YFSETQ.

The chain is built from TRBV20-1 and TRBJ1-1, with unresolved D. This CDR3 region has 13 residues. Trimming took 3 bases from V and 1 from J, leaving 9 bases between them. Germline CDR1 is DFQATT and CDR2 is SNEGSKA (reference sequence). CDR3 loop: CSASRRRNTEAFF. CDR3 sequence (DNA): TGCAGTGCTAGTCGCAGGCGGAACACTGAAGCTTTCTTT.